Presented here are 5 T cell receptor beta chains from one specimen sequenced in a study of blood T cell repertoires in COVID-19. Clones were read by immunoSEQ multiplex PCR, and TCRdb kept only the in-frame ones, dropping some. The table lists some 70,000 clones, more than 75% of them singletons, with 6.6% in the top ten. Sample: peripheral blood. The source of these receptors is a man aged 45-60 years with active COVID-19.

This sequence joins TRBV5-1 and TRBJ2-7; TRBD1 aligns across 7 bases. CDR1 is SGHRS, CDR2 YFSETQ, per germline. CDR3 size: 15 residues. V dropped 0 bases and J dropped 4; count of bases not matched to a gene: 7. In DNA, the CDR3 is TGCGCCAGCAGCTTGGAAGGCAGGGGGTTTTACGAGCAGTACTTC. This translates into CASSLEGRGFYEQYF.

About this clone: The sample contains more than one DNA sequence encoding this CDR3. This sequence joins TRBV3-1 (or the pseudogene TRBV3-2) and TRBJ1-6; D is undetermined. The CDR3 covers 14 residues. V was clipped by 4 bases and J by 0 bases, with 4 bases between them. CDR1 and CDR2 from the germline V gene are LGHDT and YNNKEL (reference sequence). CDR3 sequence reads: CASSPRSYNSPLHF. The CDR3 DNA reads TGTGCCAGCAGCCCCCGCTCCTATAATTCACCCCTCCACTTT.

The gene calls are TRBV19 and TRBJ1-5; a weak D match, TRBD1 (6 bases). Trimming removed 8 bases at V and 7 bases at J, with 9 bases between. The CDR3 has 11 residues. Germline CDR1 is LNHDA and CDR2 is SQIVND (reference sequence). CDR3 protein: CASGGGQPQHF. CDR3 nucleotide sequence: TGTGCCAGTGGGGGCGGACAGCCCCAGCATTTT.

The chain is built from TRBV28 and TRBJ1-6, with TRBD1 as a possible D gene (6 bases). V lost 9 bases to trimming and J lost 10 bases, with 16 bases between them. Germline V lookup: CDR1 MDHEN, CDR2 SYDVKM. This CDR3 comprises 13 residues. Written as DNA, the CDR3 is TGTGCCAGTCTATCGGGCCAGGGGTCACCCCTCCACTTT. Its translation: CASLSGQGSPLHF.

V usage is TRBV30 and J usage is TRBJ1-2; no definite D call. The CDR3 is 13 residues long. Between the trimmed V and J ends, which lost 3 bases and 4 bases, there was a span of 12 bases. The germline V gene has CDR1 GTSNPN and CDR2 SVGIG (reference sequence). CDR3 in DNA: TGTGCCTGGAGCCCCGCGGGTGGCTATGGCTACACCTTC. It yields the protein CAWSPAGGYGYTF.